This T cell receptor (beta chain) was recorded in a study of T cells in tuberculosis. Across the study: Sequenced TCRs come from CD1B-GMM tetramer-binding T cells. Overall study findings and caveats: Some low-affinity tetramer-binding T cells may be absent from this sample.

After thawing and overnight rest, PBMC were stained with GMM-loaded CD1B tetramer, viability dye and anti-CD3 for sorting. CD1B tetramers were loaded with Rhodococcus equi-derived C32 glucose monomycolate. Some clones are missing from TCRdb's copy, which holds only in-frame ones; the method was immunoSEQ multiplex PCR. The data show 70,000 to 95,000 clones, with approximately 91% seen just once and 1.5% to 2% held by the top ten. This TCR was recovered from an adult woman with latent tuberculosis. The sequenced sample consisted of CD1b-GMM tetramer-negative cells sorted from PBMCs.

CDR3 sequence: CAARSDRGNYGYTF. CDR3 nucleotides: TGTGCGGCACGGTCGGACAGGGGAAACTATGGCTACACCTTC. The rearrangement links TRBV7-8 to TRBJ1-2, with 9 bases fitting TRBD1. Germline V lookup: CDR1 SGHVS, CDR2 FQNEAQ. CDR3 length: 14 amino acids.